Listed below are T cell receptor beta chains from one sample, sequenced in a study of blood T cell repertoires in COVID-19. TCRdb keeps only in-frame clones here, not all; method: immunoSEQ multiplex PCR. The table includes some 81,000 clones, about 95% detected once. The specimen sequenced was peripheral blood. These receptors originate from a human donor with active COVID-19. The donor label of this sample is uncertain. CDR3s include the opening cysteine and the closing phenylalanine or tryptophan. A D gene is named only where the DNA matches it firmly. Expanded clones get a size class; other rows say once, few or many, or leave the size out.

D: TRBD1
size: -
V: TRBV6-1
J: TRBJ1-2
CDR3: CASSEALRQGLANYGYTF
DNA: TGTGCCAGCAGTGAAGCGCTTCGACAGGGGTTGGCTAACTATGGCTACACCTTC

D: -
size: -
V: TRBV7-2
J: TRBJ2-1
CDR3: CASTPTQRIYNEQFF
DNA: TGTGCCAGCACCCCCACTCAGCGGATCTACAATGAGCAGTTCTTC

D: TRBD2
size: -
V: TRBV3-1/TRBV3-2
J: TRBJ2-3
CDR3: CASSTGGTDTQYF
DNA: TGTGCCAGCAGCACGGGGGGGACAGATACGCAGTATTTT

D: TRBD2
size: few
V: TRBV9
J: TRBJ2-1
CDR3: CASSALAGGGDEQFF
DNA: TGTGCCAGCAGCGCCCTAGCGGGGGGGGGCGATGAGCAGTTCTTC

D: -
size: -
V: TRBV7-2
J: TRBJ1-5
CDR3: CASSLFAGPQPQHF
DNA: TGTGCCAGCAGCTTATTCGCAGGGCCTCAGCCCCAGCATTTT

D: TRBD1
size: -
V: TRBV28
J: TRBJ1-1
CDR3: CASSLSRSRGRPKDTEAFF
DNA: TGTGCCAGCAGTTTGTCGCGGTCCAGGGGGCGCCCCAAGGACACTGAAGCTTTCTTT

D: TRBD1
size: once
V: TRBV5-1
J: TRBJ2-2
CDR3: CASSLADPRQGGELFF
DNA: TGCGCCAGCAGCTTGGCCGACCCCCGACAGGGGGGGGAGCTGTTTTTT

D: TRBD2
size: -
V: TRBV29-1
J: TRBJ2-3
CDR3: CSARGAGGGDTQYF
DNA: TGCAGCGCCAGAGGAGCGGGGGGCGGAGATACGCAGTATTTT

D: TRBD1
size: -
V: TRBV9
J: TRBJ1-5
CDR3: CASSAGTGYQPQHF
DNA: TGTGCCAGCAGCGCCGGGACAGGATATCAGCCCCAGCATTTT

D: -
size: -
V: TRBV6-6
J: TRBJ1-1
CDR3: CASSYAEHTEAFF
DNA: TGTGCCAGCAGTTACGCGGAGCACACTGAAGCTTTCTTT

D: -
size: once
V: TRBV5-1
J: TRBJ2-1
CDR3: CASSQLVDEQFF
DNA: TGCGCCAGCAGCCAACTAGTCGATGAGCAGTTCTTC

D: TRBD2
size: -
V: TRBV11-2
J: TRBJ2-1
CDR3: CASSHPAGEQFF
DNA: TGTGCCAGCAGCCATCCAGCGGGGGAGCAGTTCTTC